The 22 T cell receptor beta chains below were found in one sample sequenced in a study of blood T cells in healthy people across ages. Sample-barcoded 5' priming and a J-beta primer mix drove a second PCR of about 6 to 12 cycles. Using its own MiXCR run on the 5' RACE reads, TCRdb lists one record per CDR3 protein. The data hold some 1.5 million distinct CDR3 sequences, with less than 45% observed a single time. The sequenced material came from blood. The receptor source for this set is a woman aged 18-29 years in good health.

Details on this clonotype: Without the conserved terminal phenylalanine or tryptophan, this CDR3 likely stems from a read error. As DNA, the CDR3 is TGTGCCAGCAGTCCCGGGACAGCCTACGAGCAGTACTCC. Protein product: CASSPGTAYEQYS. The chain uses TRBV12-3 or TRBV12-4 and TRBJ2-7, with 7 bases matching TRBD1. Trimming at V came to 5 bases and at J to 2 bases, leaving 3 bases not matched to a gene. This CDR3 is 13 amino acids long.

This clonotype was counted only a few times. The chain carries TRBV4-1 and TRBJ2-7; D is unresolved. With 2 bases removed from V and 10 bases from J, the gap between germline ends came to 15 bases. The CDR3 runs to 13 residues. CDR1 MGHRA and CDR2 YSYEKL come from the germline V gene. The DNA of the CDR3 is TGCGCCAGCAGCCAACTTGGGTTTTTGTCCCAGTACTTC. Protein product: CASSQLGFLSQYF.

Regarding this clonotype: At one boundary the junction diverges from the germline segment, which might be a read error. CDR3 sequence reads: CACSQSGYSGEQYF. The CDR3 region has the DNA TGTGCCTGCAGCCAAAGCGGATACTCTGGGGAGCAGTACTTC. The chain uses TRBV11-2 and TRBJ2-5; D might be TRBD2 (5 bases). CDR3 length: 14 amino acids. Germline-derived CDR1 and CDR2 are SGHAT and FQNNGV.

Here the CDR3 DNA reads TGTGCCAGCAGTTTATACCCAGGGCACTATGGCTACACCTTC. Translated, it gives CASSLYPGHYGYTF. The rearrangement uses TRBV28 and TRBJ1-2, with D possibly TRBD1 on 5 matching bases. Germline V gene lookup returns CDR1 MDHEN and CDR2 SYDVKM. The CDR3 extends over 14 amino acids. V was pared by 1 base and J by 3 bases, with 9 bases between.

There are a few counts of this clonotype. The gene calls are TRBV2 and TRBJ1-2; the match to TRBD1 covers 9 bases. V was clipped by 10 bases and J by 3 bases; unmatched bases: 6. Germline values: CDR1 SNHLY, CDR2 FYNNEI. The CDR3 length is 13 residues. The CDR3 spells CATPGQGDYGYTF. The CDR3 bases are TGTGCCACCCCGGGACAGGGAGACTATGGCTACACCTTC.

DNA of the CDR3: TGTGCCACCTCAATTAGAGGCGATGAGCAGTTCTTC. It is translated as CATSIRGDEQFF. This chain links TRBV24-1 with TRBJ2-1, with D hard to call. Per germline, CDR1 KGHDR and CDR2 SFDVKD. CDR3 length: 12 residues. V lost 9 bases and J 8 bases, leaving 13 bases between the germline ends.

The chain links TRBV7-3 to TRBJ2-1, with 8 bases aligning to TRBD2. CDR1 is SGHTA and CDR2 is FQGTGA in the germline V gene. This CDR3 spans 16 amino acids. The V segment lost 5 bases and the J segment 3 bases; nucleotides outside the gene matches: 9. CDR3: CASSLRGTRRYNEQFF. CDR3 DNA sequence: TGTGCCAGCAGCCTAAGAGGGACTAGACGCTACAATGAGCAGTTCTTC.

The chain couples TRBV6-1 to TRBJ1-2; no reliable D call. CDR1 and CDR2 from the germline V gene are MNHNS and SASEGT. Trimming cost V 7 bases and J 4 bases, with 10 bases left between them. The CDR3 sequence is 12 residues long. The CDR3 DNA sequence: TGTGCCAGCATCCGAACAACCTATGGCTACACCTTC. As protein: CASIRTTYGYTF.

The V gene is TRBV5-1, the J gene TRBJ1-6; 9 nucleotides line up with TRBD1. Trimming at V came to 5 bases and at J to 6 bases, leaving 6 bases not matched to a gene. There are 15 residues in the CDR3. The germline V gene has CDR1 SGHRS and CDR2 YFSETQ. In nucleotides, the CDR3 is TGCGCCAGCAGTACACAGGGGGCGAGTAATTCACCCCTCCACTTT. It yields the protein CASSTQGASNSPLHF.

This clonotype was seen a single time. The chain links TRBV7-2 to TRBJ1-4, with D unresolved. Trimming cost V 1 base and J 7 bases, with 10 bases left between them. The CDR3 consists of 14 residues. Per the germline V gene, CDR1 is SGHTA and CDR2 is FQGNSA. The CDR3 here is CASSLGYRAEKLFF. The CDR3 DNA reads as TGTGCCAGCAGCTTAGGGTATCGGGCTGAAAAACTGTTTTTT.

This clonotype was observed a few times. This chain links TRBV7-2 with TRBJ2-7, with D unresolved. V dropped 3 bases and J dropped 5 bases, with 8 bases sitting between them. This CDR3 region has 12 residues. The germline CDR1 and CDR2 sequences are SGHTA and FQGNSA. The CDR3 nucleotides are TGTGCCAGCAGCTTTGTCAGGAACGAGCAGTACTTC. Protein product: CASSFVRNEQYF.

V gene TRBV7-9 combines with J gene TRBJ2-1, with D possibly matching TRBD2 (7 bases). The better agreement between TRBJ2-7 and the DNA end casts doubt on the J call. The CDR3 covers 16 residues. Per the germline V gene, CDR1 is SEHNR and CDR2 is FQNEAQ (reference sequence). Written as DNA, the CDR3 is TGTGCCAGCAGCTTACTGGGGGGGCCCTCCTACAATGAGCAGTACTTC. Encoded protein: CASSLLGGPSYNEQYF.

The chain joins TRBV7-9 to TRBJ1-5, with D maybe TRBD1 (5 bases). The CDR3 has 14 amino acids. Deletions cut 6 bases from V and 5 bases from J, with 14 bases between. Germline lookup yields CDR1 SEHNR and CDR2 FQNEAQ (reference sequence). This chain's CDR3 is CASSRDQVDQPQHF. The CDR3, as DNA: TGTGCCAGCAGTAGGGACCAAGTCGATCAGCCCCAGCATTTT.

The genes are TRBV3-1 and TRBJ1-1; D gene unclear. Germline-derived CDR1 and CDR2 are LGHDT and YNNKEL (reference sequence). The length of the CDR3 is 13 residues. Deletions cut 0 bases from V and 6 bases from J, with 8 bases between. CDR3: CASSQDSSAEAFF. CDR3 bases: TGTGCCAGCAGCCAAGACAGTAGCGCTGAAGCTTTCTTT.

This rearrangement joins TRBV18 to TRBJ1-1, with unresolved D. This CDR3 has 12 residues. The germline CDR1 and CDR2 sequences are KGHSH and LQKENI. Trimming removed 1 base at V and 6 bases at J, with 6 bases between. DNA of the CDR3: TGTGCCAGCTCACCACAAAAGGCTGAAGCTTTCTTT. Its protein is CASSPQKAEAFF.

This clonotype was seen more than once but under ten times. V is TRBV27 and J is TRBJ1-4, with a tentative D call TRBD1 (5 bases). This CDR3 contains 16 residues. Germline V gene sequence: CDR1 MNHEY, CDR2 SMNVEV (reference sequence). With 4 bases removed from V and 7 bases from J, the gap between germline ends came to 19 bases. The CDR3 loop is CASSSRGGPQGEKLFF. The CDR3 DNA reads as TGTGCCAGCAGTTCCCGCGGAGGGCCCCAGGGTGAAAAACTGTTTTTT.

The rearrangement joins TRBV7-6 to TRBJ2-1; D gene ambiguous. The CDR3 covers 15 residues. Trimming cost V 4 bases and J 6 bases, with 16 bases left between them. CDR1 is SGHVS, CDR2 FNYEAQ, per germline. CDR3 in amino acids: CASSYGPSGCNEQFF. In DNA form, the CDR3 reads TGTGCCAGCAGCTACGGACCCTCAGGCTGCAATGAGCAGTTCTTC.

The chain links TRBV12-3 or TRBV12-4 to TRBJ2-7, with 8 bases identical to TRBD1. J gave up 4 bases and V 3 bases, and 11 bases lay outside the gene matches. This CDR3 comprises 16 residues. CDR3 nucleotide sequence: TGTGCCAGCAGTTTCCCTTCCGGGACAGGTCGGTACGAGCAGTACTTC. Residues: CASSFPSGTGRYEQYF.

The CDR3 coding sequence is TGTGCCGTAGCGGGACAGGGTCAACACGAGCAGTACTTC. Protein: CAVAGQGQHEQYF. The chain combines TRBV27 with TRBJ2-5; tentative D call: TRBD1 (9 bases). The J call may be incorrect, as the DNA end agrees better with TRBJ2-7. Germline V lookup: CDR1 MNHEY, CDR2 SMNVEV (reference sequence). This CDR3 has 13 residues.

The chain joins TRBV9 to TRBJ2-7, with a tentative D call TRBD1 (5 bases). The CDR3 sequence is 12 residues long. Germline values: CDR1 SGDLS, CDR2 YYNGEE. V lost 7 bases and J lost 5, with 13 bases in between. CDR3 coding DNA: TGTGCCAGCGCCAAGAAGGGGAACGAGCAGTACTTC. Residues: CASAKKGNEQYF.

The genes are TRBV2 and TRBJ2-7; D unclear. The CDR3 is 12 residues long. CDR1 and CDR2 (germline): SNHLY, FYNNEI. Trimming took off 10 bases at V and 0 bases at J, with 10 bases between the two ends. The CDR3, as DNA: TGTGCCACCCGGGCTACCTCCTACGAGCAGTACTTC. Translated: CATRATSYEQYF.

The rearrangement joins TRBV11-2 to TRBJ2-4, with 8 bases lining up with TRBD2. TRBJ2-7 explains the end of the DNA better; the J call may be wrong. CDR3 size: 17 residues. In germline, CDR1 is SGHAT, CDR2 FQNNGV. The CDR3 DNA reads as TGTGCCAGCAGCTTAGTTCGGGGCGGGGGGAGAACCTACGAGCAGTACTTC. Translation: CASSLVRGGGRTYEQYF.